The T cell receptor (beta chain) under discussion was sequenced for a study of blood T cell repertoires in COVID-19. Study summary: Researchers got acute and convalescent COVID-19 samples from the United States, Italy and Spain. T cells, B-cell-depleted T cells, or PBMCs supplied cDNA or gDNA.

Germline V gene lookup returns CDR1 MNHEY and CDR2 SVGEGT. The CDR3 is made up of 16 amino acids. Trimming at V came to 1 base and at J to 6 bases, leaving 10 bases not matched to a gene. Study processing details: Estimation of nucleated cell counts relied on the amplification of reference gene primers. Clones were sequenced by immunoSEQ multiplex PCR, and TCRdb holds only the in-frame ones, with some missing. For V, J and clone size, that table is used; D and trimming come from the DNA. The sample includes about 84,000 clones, around 83% of them seen just once. The rearrangement links TRBV6-2 or TRBV6-3 to TRBJ2-7, with TRBD1 identical over 9 bases. Sequenced sample: peripheral blood. The clonotype comes from a man at least 80 years old with active or convalescent COVID-19. As DNA, the CDR3 is TGTGCCAGCAGTTACTTCTTTCCGGGACAGGGTGGCGAGCAGTACTTC. It codes for CASSYFFPGQGGEQYF.